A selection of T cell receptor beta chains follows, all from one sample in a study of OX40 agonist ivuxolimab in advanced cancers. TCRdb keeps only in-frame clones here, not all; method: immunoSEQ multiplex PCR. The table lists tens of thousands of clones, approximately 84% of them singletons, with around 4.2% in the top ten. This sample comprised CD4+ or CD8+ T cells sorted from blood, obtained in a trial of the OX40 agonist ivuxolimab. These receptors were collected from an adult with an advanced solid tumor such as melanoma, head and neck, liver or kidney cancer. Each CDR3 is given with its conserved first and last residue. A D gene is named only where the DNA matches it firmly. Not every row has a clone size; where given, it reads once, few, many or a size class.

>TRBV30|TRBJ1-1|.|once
TGTGCCTGGAGTGTGTGGGGGCGAGCTTTCTTT
CAWSVWGRAFF
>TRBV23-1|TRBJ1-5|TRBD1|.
TGCGCCAGCAGTCAATCGGAGACAGGGGGCGTGGGTCAGCCCCAGCATTTT
CASSQSETGGVGQPQHF
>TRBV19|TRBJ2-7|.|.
TGTATTAAGGAGAACGAGCAGTACTTC
CIKENEQYF
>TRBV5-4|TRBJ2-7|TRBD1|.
TGTGCCAGCAGCGGGACAGGGTTCGAGCAGTACTTC
CASSGTGFEQYF
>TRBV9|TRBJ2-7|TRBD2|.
TGTGCCAGCAGCGTAGAGAGCGGGGGGGCCTACGAGCAGTACTTC
CASSVESGGAYEQYF
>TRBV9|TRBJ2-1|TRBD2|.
TGTGCCAGCAGTCGAGCGGGGGATAACTACAATGAGCAGTTCTTC
CASSRAGDNYNEQFF
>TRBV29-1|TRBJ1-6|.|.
TGCAGCGTCCAACAGGGTTCTCGGAATTCACCCCTCCACTTT
CSVQQGSRNSPLHF
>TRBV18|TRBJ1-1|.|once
TGTGCCAGCTCACCATTACAGCCAAGCAACACTGAAGCTTTCTTT
CASSPLQPSNTEAFF
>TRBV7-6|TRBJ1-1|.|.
TGTGCCAGCACGCCGATGGGTGGGCGTCATGGCACTGAAGCTTTCTTT
CASTPMGGRHGTEAFF
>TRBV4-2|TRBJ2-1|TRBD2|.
TGTGCCAGCAGCCAAGGCGGGGGGGCCTACAATGAGCAGTTCTTC
CASSQGGGAYNEQFF
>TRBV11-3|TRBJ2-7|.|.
TGTGCCAGCAGCTCGCACAGGGATCTACGCGAGCAGTACTTC
CASSSHRDLREQYF
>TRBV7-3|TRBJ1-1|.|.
TGTGCCAGCAGCTTATTCGGGGTAGACCTGAACACTGAAGCTTTCTTT
CASSLFGVDLNTEAFF
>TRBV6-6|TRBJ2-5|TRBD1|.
TGTGCCAGCAGTTGGGACAGCGAGACCCAGTACTTC
CASSWDSETQYF
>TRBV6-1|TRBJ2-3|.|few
TGTGCCAGCCCCCCAGGGGAGGCAGATACGCAGTATTTT
CASPPGEADTQYF
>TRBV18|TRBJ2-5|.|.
TGTGCCAGCTCGCAGGCAGCTGGTGGCCAAGAGACCCAGTACTTC
CASSQAAGGQETQYF
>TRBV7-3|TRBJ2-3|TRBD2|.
TGTGCCAGCAGCTTGGGAGGGCTAGCGGGGGGCACAGATACGCAGTATTTT
CASSLGGLAGGTDTQYF
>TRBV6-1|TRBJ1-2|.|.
TGTGCCAGCAGTGAGGGGTATGGCTACACCTTC
CASSEGYGYTF
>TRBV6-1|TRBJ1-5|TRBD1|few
TGTGCCAGCAGCCCTCGGACAGGTAGCAATCAGCCCCAGCATTTT
CASSPRTGSNQPQHF
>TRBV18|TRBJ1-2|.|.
TGTGCCAGCTCACCCCAGGGGAGGGACTATGGCTACACCTTC
CASSPQGRDYGYTF
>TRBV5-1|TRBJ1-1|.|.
TGCGCCAGCAGCTCCGGGACAAAGAACACTGAAGCTTTCTTT
CASSSGTKNTEAFF
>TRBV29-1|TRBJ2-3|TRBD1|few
TGCAGCGTTAGAAAGATCGCGACAGGGCTAGACACAGATACGCAGTATTTT
CSVRKIATGLDTDTQYF
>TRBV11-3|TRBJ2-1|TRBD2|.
TGTGCCAGCAGCCCCCACTCCCTAGCGGGAGGTGATGAGCAGTTCTTC
CASSPHSLAGGDEQFF
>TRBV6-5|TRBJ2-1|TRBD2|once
TGTGCCAGCAGATGGGCGGGGGGGCAGTTCTTC
CASRWAGGQFF
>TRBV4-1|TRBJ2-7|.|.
TGCGCCAGCAGCCCCCGGACGGGGGGCACTGGGAACGAGCAGTACTTC
CASSPRTGGTGNEQYF
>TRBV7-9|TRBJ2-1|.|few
TGTGCCAGCAGCTTAGGTGTCGGACACAATGAGCAGTTCTTC
CASSLGVGHNEQFF